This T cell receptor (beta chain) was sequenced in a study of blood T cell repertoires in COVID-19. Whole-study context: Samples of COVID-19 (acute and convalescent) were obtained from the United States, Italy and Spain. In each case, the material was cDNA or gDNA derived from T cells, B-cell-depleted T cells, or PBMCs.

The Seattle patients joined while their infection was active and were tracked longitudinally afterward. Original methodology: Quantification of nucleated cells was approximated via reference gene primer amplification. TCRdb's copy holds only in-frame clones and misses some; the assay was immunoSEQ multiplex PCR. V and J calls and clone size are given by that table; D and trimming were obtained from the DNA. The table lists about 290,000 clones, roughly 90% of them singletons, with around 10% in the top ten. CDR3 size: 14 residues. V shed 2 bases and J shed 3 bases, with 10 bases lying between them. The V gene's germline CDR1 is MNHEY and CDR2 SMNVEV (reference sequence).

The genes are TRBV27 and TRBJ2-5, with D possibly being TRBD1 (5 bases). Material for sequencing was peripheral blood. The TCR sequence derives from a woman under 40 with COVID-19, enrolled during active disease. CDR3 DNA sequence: TGTGCCAGCAGTTTACAGGGCAGAAAAGAGACCCAGTACTTC. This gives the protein CASSLQGRKETQYF.